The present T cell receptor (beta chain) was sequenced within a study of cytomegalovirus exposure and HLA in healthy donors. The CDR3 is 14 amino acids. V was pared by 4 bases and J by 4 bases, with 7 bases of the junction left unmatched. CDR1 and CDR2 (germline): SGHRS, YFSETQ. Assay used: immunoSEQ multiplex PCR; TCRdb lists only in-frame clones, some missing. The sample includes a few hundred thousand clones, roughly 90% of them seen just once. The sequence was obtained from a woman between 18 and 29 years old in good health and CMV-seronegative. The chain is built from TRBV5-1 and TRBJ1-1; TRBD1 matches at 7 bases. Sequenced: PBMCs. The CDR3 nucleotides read TGCGCCAGCAGCCCTCAGGGGGTTGGCACTGAAGCTTTCTTT. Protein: CASSPQGVGTEAFF.